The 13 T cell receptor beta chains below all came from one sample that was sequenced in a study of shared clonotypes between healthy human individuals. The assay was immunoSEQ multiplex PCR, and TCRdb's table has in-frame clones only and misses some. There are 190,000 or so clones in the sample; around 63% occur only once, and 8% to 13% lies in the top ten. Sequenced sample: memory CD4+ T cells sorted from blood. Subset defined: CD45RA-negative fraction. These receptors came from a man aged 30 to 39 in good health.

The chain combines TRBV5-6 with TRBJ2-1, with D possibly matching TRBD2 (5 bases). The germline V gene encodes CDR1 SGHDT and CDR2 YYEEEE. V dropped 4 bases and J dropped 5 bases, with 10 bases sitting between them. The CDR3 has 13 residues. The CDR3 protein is CASSDGLDNEQFF. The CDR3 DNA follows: TGTGCCAGCAGCGATGGACTGGACAATGAGCAGTTCTTC.

Here the CDR3 reads CASSHTGGTSYEQYF. The CDR3, as DNA: TGTGCCAGCAGCCATACAGGGGGGACGTCCTACGAGCAGTACTTC. This chain links TRBV6-5 with TRBJ2-7; 8 bases are a match to TRBD1. The germline gives CDR1 MNHEY, CDR2 SVGAGI. The CDR3 is 15 amino acids. After removal of 6 bases from V and 1 base from J, the junction contained 8 bases not matched to a gene.

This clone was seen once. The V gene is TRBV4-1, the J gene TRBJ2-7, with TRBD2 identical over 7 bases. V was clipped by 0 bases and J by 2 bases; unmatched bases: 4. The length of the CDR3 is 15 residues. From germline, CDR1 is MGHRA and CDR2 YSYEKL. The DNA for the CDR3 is TGCGCCAGCAGCCAAGATGATCGGGGGGCCTACGAGCAGTACTTC. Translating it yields CASSQDDRGAYEQYF.

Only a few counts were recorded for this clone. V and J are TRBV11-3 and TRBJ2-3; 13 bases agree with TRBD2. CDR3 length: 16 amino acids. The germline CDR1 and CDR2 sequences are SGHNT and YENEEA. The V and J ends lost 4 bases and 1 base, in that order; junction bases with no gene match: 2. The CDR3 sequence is CASSSGLAGGTDTQYF. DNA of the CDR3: TGTGCCAGCAGCTCAGGACTAGCGGGAGGCACAGATACGCAGTATTTT.

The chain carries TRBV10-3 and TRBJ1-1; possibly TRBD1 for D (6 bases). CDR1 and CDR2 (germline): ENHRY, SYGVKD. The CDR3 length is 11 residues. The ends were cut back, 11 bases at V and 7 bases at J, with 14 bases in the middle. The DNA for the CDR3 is TGTGCCGCCGGCAGGGGCGATGAAGCTTTCTTT. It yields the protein CAAGRGDEAFF.

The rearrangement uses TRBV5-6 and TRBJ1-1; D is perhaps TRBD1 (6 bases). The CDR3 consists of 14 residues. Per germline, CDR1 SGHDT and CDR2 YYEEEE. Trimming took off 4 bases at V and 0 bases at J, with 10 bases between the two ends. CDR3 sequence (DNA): TGTGCCAGCAGCCGGACAGACTTGAACACTGAAGCTTTCTTT. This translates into CASSRTDLNTEAFF.

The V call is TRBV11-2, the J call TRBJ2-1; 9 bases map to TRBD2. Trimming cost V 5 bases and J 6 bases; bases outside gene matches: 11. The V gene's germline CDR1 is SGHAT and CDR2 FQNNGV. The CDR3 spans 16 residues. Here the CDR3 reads CASSVGASGVFNEQFF. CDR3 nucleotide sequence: TGTGCCAGCAGCGTAGGGGCTAGCGGGGTATTCAATGAGCAGTTCTTC.

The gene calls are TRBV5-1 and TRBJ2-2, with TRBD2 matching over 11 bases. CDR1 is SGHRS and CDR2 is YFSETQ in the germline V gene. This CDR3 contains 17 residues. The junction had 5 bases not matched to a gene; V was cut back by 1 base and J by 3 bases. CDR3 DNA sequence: TGCGCCAGCAGCTTGCTTGGACTAGCGGGTGACACCGGGGAGCTGTTTTTT. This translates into CASSLLGLAGDTGELFF. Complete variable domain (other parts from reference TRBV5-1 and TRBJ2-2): KAGVTQTPRYLIKTRGQQVTLSCSPISGHRSVSWYQQTPGQGLQFLFEYFSETQRNKGNFPGRFSGRQFSNSRSEMNVSTLELGDSALYLCASSLLGLAGDTGELFFGEGSRLTVL.

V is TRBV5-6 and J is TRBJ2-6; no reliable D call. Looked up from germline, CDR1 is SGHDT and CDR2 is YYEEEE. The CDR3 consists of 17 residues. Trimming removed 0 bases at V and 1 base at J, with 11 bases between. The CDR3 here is CASSLVTVPSGANVLTF. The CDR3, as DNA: TGTGCCAGCAGCTTGGTCACCGTCCCGTCTGGGGCCAACGTCCTGACTTTC.

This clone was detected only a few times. The CDR3 reads CASTRTGTGELFF. CDR3 nucleotide sequence: TGTGCCAGCACCCGGACTGGGACCGGGGAGCTGTTTTTT. V is TRBV5-6 and J is TRBJ2-2; D is possibly TRBD2 (5 bases). Germline V gene data show CDR1 as SGHDT and CDR2 as YYEEEE. V lost 6 bases and J lost 5, with 11 bases in between. CDR3 length equals 13 residues.

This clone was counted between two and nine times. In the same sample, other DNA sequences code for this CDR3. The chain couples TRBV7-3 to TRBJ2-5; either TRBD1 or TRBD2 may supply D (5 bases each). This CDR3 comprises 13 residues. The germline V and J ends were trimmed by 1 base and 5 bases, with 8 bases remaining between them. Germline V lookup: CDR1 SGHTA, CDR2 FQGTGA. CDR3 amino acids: CASSLIGTETQYF. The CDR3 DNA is TGTGCCAGCAGCTTAATCGGGACGGAGACCCAGTACTTC.

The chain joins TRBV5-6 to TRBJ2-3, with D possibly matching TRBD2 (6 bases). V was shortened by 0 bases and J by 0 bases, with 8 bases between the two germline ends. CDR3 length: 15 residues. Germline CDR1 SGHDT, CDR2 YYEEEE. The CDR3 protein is CASSLVADSTDTQYF. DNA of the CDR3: TGTGCCAGCAGCTTGGTAGCGGATAGCACAGATACGCAGTATTTT.

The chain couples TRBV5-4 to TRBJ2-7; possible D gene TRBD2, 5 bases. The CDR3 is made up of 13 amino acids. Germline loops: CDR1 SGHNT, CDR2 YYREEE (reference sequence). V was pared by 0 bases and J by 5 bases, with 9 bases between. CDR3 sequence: CASSLGAGDEQYF. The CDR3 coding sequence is TGTGCCAGCAGCTTGGGGGCCGGGGACGAGCAGTACTTC.